Listed here are 20 T cell receptor beta chains from one sample, sequenced in a study of T cell repertoires in MIS-A myocarditis. The assay was immunoSEQ multiplex PCR, and TCRdb's table has in-frame clones only and misses some. The data contain 11,000 or so clones, roughly 83% of them singletons. Sequenced sample: right ventricle heart tissue obtained at autopsy. These receptors were taken from a man aged 18-30 years with fulminant myocarditis from multisystem inflammatory syndrome in adults (MIS-A) after COVID-19.

The rearrangement uses TRBV7-9 and TRBJ2-3; TRBD2 matches 9 bases. Germline V gene lookup returns CDR1 SEHNR and CDR2 FQNEAQ (reference sequence). With 2 bases clipped from V and 4 bases from J, the junction kept 7 bases outside the gene matches. The CDR3 has 16 amino acids. The CDR3 loop reads CASSLLIAGVADTQYF. The DNA for the CDR3 is TGTGCCAGCAGCTTACTTATAGCGGGAGTGGCAGATACGCAGTATTTT.

V gene TRBV10-3 combines with J gene TRBJ2-7; 12 nucleotides align to TRBD2. The CDR3 length is 14 residues. Germline assignment: CDR1 ENHRY and CDR2 SYGVKD. J gave up 4 bases and V 6 bases, and 4 bases lay outside the gene matches. The CDR3 sequence is CAISRGLAGYEQYF. The DNA for the CDR3 is TGTGCCATCAGCCGAGGACTAGCGGGGTACGAGCAGTACTTC.

The gene calls are TRBV28 and TRBJ1-5; D perhaps matches TRBD1 (6 bases). V lost 3 bases and J lost 5, with 11 bases in between. The germline V gene encodes CDR1 MDHEN and CDR2 SYDVKM. The CDR3 has 14 amino acids. CDR3 in DNA: TGTGCCAGCAGTTTTGTGGACAGCCATCAGCCCCAGCATTTT. This gives the protein CASSFVDSHQPQHF. Combining the CDR3 with reference TRBV28 and TRBJ1-5 gives the whole variable domain DVKVTQSSRYLVKRTGEKVFLECVQDMDHENMFWYRQDPGLGLRLIYFSYDVKMKEKGDIPEGYSVSREKKERFSLILESASTNQTSMYLCASSFVDSHQPQHFGDGTRLSIL.

The rearrangement links TRBV5-1 to TRBJ2-7; 8 positions match TRBD1. Germline V lookup: CDR1 SGHRS, CDR2 YFSETQ. This CDR3 spans 15 amino acids. V shed 2 bases and J 4 bases; nucleotides not matched to a gene: 8. CDR3 bases: TGCGCCAGCAGCTTATCAGGGGGCGACATATACGAGCAGTACTTC. Translation gives CASSLSGGDIYEQYF.

This chain links TRBV7-8 with TRBJ1-5; maybe TRBD1 (5 bases). Trimming removed 0 bases at V and 5 bases at J, with 8 bases between. The CDR3 runs 14 residues. Germline V gene sequence: CDR1 SGHVS, CDR2 FQNEAQ. The chain's CDR3 is CASSLARGYQPQHF. CDR3 DNA sequence: TGTGCCAGCAGCTTAGCCCGGGGGTATCAGCCCCAGCATTTT.

The CDR3 nucleotides are TGCGCCAGCAGCCAAGATCGAAGGTCAGGTGGCTACACCTTC. Its protein product is CASSQDRRSGGYTF. This sequence joins TRBV4-3 and TRBJ1-2; D gene unclear. The germline gives CDR1 LGHNA, CDR2 YSLEER. This CDR3 is built from 14 residues. V was pared by 0 bases and J by 7 bases, with 12 bases between.

The chain is built from TRBV5-1 and TRBJ1-4; 9 nucleotides match TRBD1. CDR1 SGHRS and CDR2 YFSETQ come from the germline V gene. V shed 4 bases, J shed 5 bases, and the junction held 3 bases outside the gene matches. The CDR3 contains 14 residues. CDR3 coding DNA: TGCGCCAGCAGCGTGACAGGGGGGAATGAAAAACTGTTTTTT. It is translated as CASSVTGGNEKLFF.

This chain joins TRBV7-2 and TRBJ2-2; the match to TRBD2 covers 7 bases. CDR1 is SGHTA, CDR2 FQGNSA, per germline. CDR3 length equals 15 residues. After removal of 6 bases from V and 6 bases from J, the junction contained 10 bases not matched to a gene. CDR3: CASRLSIGRAGELFF. CDR3 DNA sequence: TGTGCCAGCAGACTCTCGATAGGGAGGGCCGGGGAGCTGTTTTTT.

The chain joins TRBV6-5 to TRBJ1-1; TRBD1 is a possible D gene (6 bases). Germline V gives CDR1 MNHEY, CDR2 SVGAGI. V was trimmed by 6 bases and J by 5 bases, leaving 16 bases between them. The CDR3 is 14 amino acids. The CDR3 bases are TGTGCCAGCAGACTCCCGGGGGCGACGACTGAAGCTTTCTTT. Residues: CASRLPGATTEAFF.

The chain combines TRBV4-2 with TRBJ1-3, with D possibly being TRBD1 (6 bases). CDR3 length equals 15 residues. V was clipped by 0 bases and J by 2 bases, with 8 bases between them. Germline CDR1 and CDR2: LGHNA and YNFKEQ. The CDR3 DNA sequence: TGTGCCAGCAGCCAAGAGCGGACAGCTGGAAACACCATATATTTT. It encodes CASSQERTAGNTIYF.

The chain couples TRBV7-6 to TRBJ2-4; the D gene is possibly TRBD2 (6 bases). The germline V gene encodes CDR1 SGHVS and CDR2 FNYEAQ. V gave up 5 bases and J gave up 0 bases, with 17 bases separating them. The CDR3 length is 17 residues. The CDR3 bases are TGTGCCAGCAGCCCCTACGTGGAGGGCCTAGCCAAAAACATTCAGTACTTC. It translates to CASSPYVEGLAKNIQYF.

This chain connects TRBV6-1 to TRBJ1-2; no reliable D call. The V gene lost 3 bases and the J gene lost 0 bases, with 5 bases spanning the gap. The CDR3 is made up of 13 amino acids. CDR1 and CDR2 (germline): MNHNS, SASEGT. CDR3 sequence reads: CASSDGANYGYTF. CDR3 bases: TGTGCCAGCAGTGATGGGGCTAACTATGGCTACACCTTC.

The genes are TRBV4-3 and TRBJ2-7; D might be TRBD1 or TRBD2, each matching 6 bases. Per the germline V gene, CDR1 is LGHNA and CDR2 is YSLEER. The CDR3 consists of 18 residues. V lost 0 bases to trimming and J lost 4 bases, with 22 bases between them. The CDR3 loop is CASSQDWGVTGRRYEQYF. The CDR3 DNA reads as TGCGCCAGCAGCCAAGATTGGGGGGTTACAGGGAGGAGATACGAGCAGTACTTC.

The V and J genes are TRBV30 and TRBJ1-1; 9 nucleotides agree with TRBD1. CDR1 is GTSNPN, CDR2 SVGIG, per germline (reference sequence). The junction had 9 bases not matched to a gene; V was cut back by 5 bases and J by 11 bases. This CDR3 spans 12 amino acids. Written as DNA, the CDR3 is TGTGCCTGGGTACAGGGGGCCTCGAGCGCTTTCTTT. It yields the protein CAWVQGASSAFF.

The rearrangement uses TRBV27 and TRBJ1-5; a weak D match, TRBD1 (6 bases). CDR1 and CDR2 (germline): MNHEY, SMNVEV (reference sequence). This CDR3 has 13 amino acids. Trimming stripped 6 bases from V and 9 bases from J, with 15 bases between. The CDR3 loop is CASSPGGLRPQHF. Here the CDR3 DNA reads TGTGCCAGCAGCCCTGGGGGGCTCCGGCCCCAGCATTTT.

The rearrangement uses TRBV30 and TRBJ1-1; D uncertain. The germline CDR1 and CDR2 sequences are GTSNPN and SVGIG (reference sequence). The CDR3 consists of 11 residues. Trimming removed 4 bases from V and 3 bases from J, with 6 bases in between. CDR3 protein: CAWKGYTEAFF. The CDR3 DNA is TGTGCCTGGAAGGGTTACACTGAAGCTTTCTTT.

This chain connects TRBV15 to TRBJ2-7; no reliable D call. This CDR3 is built from 14 residues. Trimming left V 4 bases short and J 5 bases short, with 15 bases between. In germline, CDR1 is LNHNV, CDR2 YYDKDF (reference sequence). CDR3 in amino acids: CATSKTTPTNEQYF. The CDR3 DNA reads as TGTGCCACCAGCAAAACGACACCCACCAACGAGCAGTACTTC.

The V call is TRBV3-1 (or the pseudogene TRBV3-2), the J call TRBJ1-1; 7 bases align to TRBD1. This CDR3 region has 14 residues. Germline V gives CDR1 LGHDT, CDR2 YNNKEL (reference sequence). Germline trimming cut 4 bases from V and 5 bases from J; bases unmatched to any gene: 7. The CDR3 coding sequence is TGTGCCAGCAGCCGCGACAGGGTGAGAACTGAAGCTTTCTTT. It translates to CASSRDRVRTEAFF.

The chain has TRBV6-5 and TRBJ2-7; 9 bases map to TRBD1. Germline loops: CDR1 MNHEY, CDR2 SVGAGI. This CDR3 has 16 amino acids. The V and J ends lost 0 bases and 5 bases, in that order; junction bases with no gene match: 8. This chain's CDR3 is CASSYSGTGLYDEQYF. CDR3 coding DNA: TGTGCCAGCAGTTACTCTGGGACAGGGCTTTACGACGAGCAGTACTTC.

CDR3 sequence (DNA): TGTGCCTGGACAGGGGGGCCGAACACTGAAGCTTTCTTT. It yields the protein CAWTGGPNTEAFF. J is TRBJ1-1 and V is TRBV30; 7 bases match TRBD1. V gave up 4 bases and J gave up 1 base; unmatched junction bases: 3. Germline V gives CDR1 GTSNPN, CDR2 SVGIG (reference sequence). CDR3 length: 13 residues.